The 25 T cell receptor beta chains given below trace back to one sample, sequenced in a study of identical twins. TCRdb fed the 5' RACE reads into MiXCR, producing one record per CDR3 protein. The sample shows approximately 670,000 distinct CDR3 sequences, around 6.1% of them seen only once. Material for sequencing was naive T cells sorted from blood. Source of these receptors: a man aged 18 to 35 in good health.

In this sample, this clonotype turned up many times. This chain links TRBV20-1 with TRBJ2-1; D uncertain. This CDR3 spans 10 amino acids. V was trimmed by 4 bases and J by 9 bases, leaving 7 bases between them. Germline V lookup: CDR1 DFQATT, CDR2 SNEGSKA (reference sequence). The CDR3 nucleotides are TGCAGTGCTATCCATGGTGAGCAGTTCTTC. Encoded protein: CSAIHGEQFF.

This clonotype was observed at least ten times. This sequence joins TRBV5-1 and TRBJ2-7; 8 bases line up with TRBD1. Germline CDR1 is SGHRS and CDR2 is YFSETQ. The CDR3 is 16 amino acids. J lost 1 base, V lost 4 bases, and 10 bases had no gene match. For the CDR3, the DNA is TGCGCCAGCAGCAGCGGCCGGGACAGGTTTTCCTACGAGCAGTACTTC. It specifies CASSSGRDRFSYEQYF. The whole variable domain, filled in from reference TRBV5-1 and TRBJ2-7, reads KAGVTQTPRYLIKTRGQQVTLSCSPISGHRSVSWYQQTPGQGLQFLFEYFSETQRNKGNFPGRFSGRQFSNSRSEMNVSTLELGDSALYLCASSSGRDRFSYEQYFGPGTRLTVT.

This clonotype has ten or more counts. V and J are TRBV5-6 and TRBJ2-4, with D tentatively TRBD1 (6 bases). V was trimmed by 3 bases and J by 1 base, leaving 17 bases between them. The CDR3 totals 17 residues. Germline V gives CDR1 SGHDT, CDR2 YYEEEE. The CDR3 nucleotides are TGTGCCAGCAGCTCTCACAGGGAAGGTTGGGCCAAAAACATTCAGTACTTC. Its protein product is CASSSHREGWAKNIQYF.

V and J are TRBV18 and TRBJ2-3, with 7 bases matching TRBD1. Trimming removed 6 bases from V and 0 bases from J; junction bases left unmatched: 6. CDR3 length equals 15 residues. Germline lookup yields CDR1 KGHSH and CDR2 LQKENI. The CDR3 region is CASSRTGPSTDTQYF. The CDR3 DNA reads as TGTGCCAGCTCTCGGACAGGCCCTAGCACAGATACGCAGTATTTT.

This chain joins TRBV12-3 or TRBV12-4 and TRBJ1-1; D not resolved. Trimming removed 7 bases at V and 7 bases at J, with 13 bases between. The CDR3 runs 12 residues. Here the CDR3 reads CASTPGVLEAFF. For the CDR3, the DNA is TGTGCCAGCACCCCCGGGGTGCTTGAAGCTTTCTTT.

This clonotype was observed at least ten times. The chain combines TRBV10-3 with TRBJ1-5, with D hard to call. Germline V lookup: CDR1 ENHRY, CDR2 SYGVKD. There are 13 residues in the CDR3. The ends were cut back, 10 bases at V and 6 bases at J, with 16 bases in the middle. In nucleotides, the CDR3 is TGTGCCAGCGCGCCAGGAGAAGGTCAGCCCCAGCATTTT. It translates to CASAPGEGQPQHF.

In this sample, this clonotype turned up many times. This chain uses TRBV29-1 with TRBJ2-2; D gene uncertain. The length of the CDR3 is 12 residues. Germline values: CDR1 SQVTM, CDR2 ANQGSEA. Deletions cut 6 bases from V and 6 bases from J, with 11 bases between. CDR3 amino acids: CSVGAIPGELFF. Written as DNA, the CDR3 is TGCAGCGTCGGAGCGATACCCGGGGAGCTGTTTTTT.

The sample holds many counts of this clonotype. The CDR3 nucleotides are TGCAGCGTTGAAGGTTACAGGGAGGGCTACACCTTC. This translates into CSVEGYREGYTF. The rearrangement links TRBV29-1 to TRBJ1-2, with a tentative D call TRBD1 (6 bases). Trimming stripped 1 base from V and 8 bases from J, with 11 bases between. This CDR3 is built from 12 residues. The V gene's germline CDR1 is SQVTM and CDR2 ANQGSEA.

This clonotype appeared many times. This rearrangement joins TRBV5-1 to TRBJ2-7; D possibly matches TRBD1 or TRBD2 (6 bases each). Trimming shortened V by 4 bases and J by 3 bases, and 14 bases separated the two germline ends. This CDR3 spans 14 amino acids. The germline CDR1 and CDR2 sequences are SGHRS and YFSETQ. CDR3 sequence (DNA): TGCGCCAGCAGCGGGACATCCGGGGGCTACGAGCAGTACTTC. Its translation: CASSGTSGGYEQYF.

This clonotype was counted between two and nine times. The chain couples TRBV4-1 to TRBJ2-1; 14 bases map to TRBD2. With 1 base clipped from V and 8 bases from J, the junction kept 4 bases outside the gene matches. Germline V gene lookup returns CDR1 MGHRA and CDR2 YSYEKL. CDR3 length: 16 amino acids. CDR3 in amino acids: CASSQVGLAGGHEQFF. CDR3 in DNA: TGCGCCAGCAGCCAAGTTGGACTAGCGGGAGGCCATGAGCAGTTCTTC.

This clonotype occurred many times. J is TRBJ2-7 and V is TRBV5-1; TRBD2 aligns across 11 bases. The germline gives CDR1 SGHRS, CDR2 YFSETQ. CDR3 length equals 15 residues. The ends lost 4 bases at V and 2 bases at J; junction bases unmatched: 5. For the CDR3, the DNA is TGCGCCAGCAGCGTCGGGACTAGCGGTACCTACGAGCAGTACTTC. Translating gives CASSVGTSGTYEQYF.

This chain uses TRBV18 with TRBJ2-7; 12 positions agree with TRBD1. The CDR3 consists of 14 residues. Germline V gene sequence: CDR1 KGHSH, CDR2 LQKENI. The junction had 3 bases not matched to a gene; V was cut back by 3 bases and J by 6 bases. The CDR3 nucleotides are TGTGCCAGCTCACCGGGACAGGGGGCGGCCGAGCAGTACTTC. It encodes CASSPGQGAAEQYF.

This sequence joins TRBV28 and TRBJ2-1; 10 bases align to TRBD2. This CDR3 spans 17 amino acids. V lost 5 bases and J lost 0; bases outside the gene matches: 7. The germline V gene has CDR1 MDHEN and CDR2 SYDVKM. The CDR3 DNA is TGTGCCAGCAGTCAGCGGGAGGGCCTACTCTCCTACAATGAGCAGTTCTTC. Its translation is CASSQREGLLSYNEQFF.

This clonotype came up many times. This chain joins TRBV21-1 and TRBJ2-7; TRBD2 is taken as the D call from the table, unchecked against the DNA. TRBV21-1 is deemed a pseudogene. This CDR3 is 16 amino acids long. The CDR3 DNA reads TGTGCCAGCAGCCCAAAGACGGGGAAACCTCCGGACGAGCAGTACTTC. It yields the protein CASSPKTGKPPDEQYF.

The chain employs TRBV5-1 and TRBJ2-4; D is perhaps TRBD2 (5 bases). Trimming removed 4 bases at V and 0 bases at J, with 11 bases between. Germline lookup yields CDR1 SGHRS and CDR2 YFSETQ. The CDR3 consists of 15 residues. The CDR3 bases are TGCGCCAGCAGCCCGGGGTCCTTAGCCAAAAACATTCAGTACTTC. Protein sequence: CASSPGSLAKNIQYF.

This clonotype appeared many times. This rearrangement joins TRBV29-1 to TRBJ2-7; D is possibly TRBD1 (7 bases). The CDR3 has 13 amino acids. Germline V lookup: CDR1 SQVTM, CDR2 ANQGSEA. V lost 1 base and J lost 7, with 14 bases in between. The CDR3 reads CSVEVGAGGEQYF. The CDR3 bases are TGCAGCGTTGAAGTCGGGGCAGGGGGGGAGCAGTACTTC.

This clonotype occurred many times. The rearrangement links TRBV10-3 to TRBJ2-5; TRBD2 matches at 13 bases. This CDR3 is built from 16 residues. Per germline, CDR1 ENHRY and CDR2 SYGVKD. With V trimmed by 6 bases and J by 3 bases, 7 bases remained unmatched. CDR3 in amino acids: CAISPFGLAGEETQYF. The CDR3 DNA sequence: TGTGCCATCAGCCCATTCGGACTAGCGGGAGAAGAGACCCAGTACTTC.

This clonotype has at least ten counts. The V call is TRBV20-1, the J call TRBJ2-1; 11 bases are a match to TRBD2. The V gene end was trimmed by 5 bases and the J gene end by 8 bases; junction bases not matched to a gene: 11. The germline V gene encodes CDR1 DFQATT and CDR2 SNEGSKA (reference sequence). The CDR3 totals 15 residues. CDR3 in amino acids: CSASTSGRLQYEQFF. CDR3 bases: TGCAGTGCTTCAACTAGCGGGAGACTCCAGTATGAGCAGTTCTTC.

This clonotype was seen ten or more times. The rearrangement links TRBV7-2 to TRBJ2-7, with D possibly matching TRBD2 (5 bases). CDR3 length: 14 residues. CDR1 is SGHTA, CDR2 FQGNSA, per germline. Deletions cut 2 bases from V and 3 bases from J, with 11 bases between. CDR3 amino acids: CASSLRAEVYEQYF. CDR3 in DNA: TGTGCCAGCAGCTTAAGGGCGGAGGTCTACGAGCAGTACTTC.

The CDR3 DNA reads TGTGCCAGCAGCCAAGACGAACTAGCGGGCTACAATGAGCAGTTCTTC. This codes for CASSQDELAGYNEQFF. The chain carries TRBV4-2 and TRBJ2-1; TRBD2 aligns across 9 bases. V lost 0 bases to trimming and J lost 3 bases; unmatched junction nucleotides: 3. Germline V gene data show CDR1 as LGHNA and CDR2 as YNFKEQ. CDR3 size: 16 residues.

This clonotype was recorded at least ten times. The chain joins TRBV28 to TRBJ2-7; 9 bases agree with TRBD1. The CDR3 totals 14 residues. The germline gives CDR1 MDHEN, CDR2 SYDVKM. V dropped 6 bases and J dropped 2; count of bases not matched to a gene: 5. The CDR3 nucleotides read TGTGCCAGCAGCGTGGGACAGGGTCCCTACGAGCAGTACTTC. As protein: CASSVGQGPYEQYF.

The chain joins TRBV27 to TRBJ2-7, with 8 positions matching TRBD2. Germline V gene lookup returns CDR1 MNHEY and CDR2 SMNVEV (reference sequence). The CDR3 consists of 16 residues. Trimming took 5 bases from V and 0 from J; bases not matched to a gene: 9. In DNA, the CDR3 is TGTGCCAGCAGTGACACTAGCGGAGGGTCCTCCTACGAGCAGTACTTC. As protein: CASSDTSGGSSYEQYF.

This chain connects TRBV7-9 to TRBJ2-4; D is perhaps TRBD1 (5 bases). This CDR3 has 16 residues. V gave up 5 bases and J gave up 0 bases, with 14 bases separating them. Germline V gene lookup returns CDR1 SEHNR and CDR2 FQNEAQ (reference sequence). Here the CDR3 DNA reads TGTGCCAGCAGCGTAGACAGTCCCCTAGCCAAAAACATTCAGTACTTC. As protein: CASSVDSPLAKNIQYF.

This chain joins TRBV27 and TRBJ2-6; D not certain. The CDR3 runs 14 residues. Germline V gives CDR1 MNHEY, CDR2 SMNVEV (reference sequence). Deletions cut 3 bases from V and 4 bases from J, with 7 bases between. CDR3 sequence reads: CASSFFSGANVLTF. The CDR3 nucleotides are TGTGCCAGCAGTTTTTTCAGCGGGGCCAACGTCCTGACTTTC.

The rearrangement uses TRBV28 and TRBJ2-5; D is ambiguous. Trimming cost V 4 bases and J 7 bases, with 13 bases left between them. The length of the CDR3 is 13 residues. Germline CDR1 and CDR2: MDHEN and SYDVKM. The CDR3 DNA reads as TGTGCCAGCAGTTCAGGACGGCAGCGGACCCAGTACTTC. Encoded protein: CASSSGRQRTQYF.